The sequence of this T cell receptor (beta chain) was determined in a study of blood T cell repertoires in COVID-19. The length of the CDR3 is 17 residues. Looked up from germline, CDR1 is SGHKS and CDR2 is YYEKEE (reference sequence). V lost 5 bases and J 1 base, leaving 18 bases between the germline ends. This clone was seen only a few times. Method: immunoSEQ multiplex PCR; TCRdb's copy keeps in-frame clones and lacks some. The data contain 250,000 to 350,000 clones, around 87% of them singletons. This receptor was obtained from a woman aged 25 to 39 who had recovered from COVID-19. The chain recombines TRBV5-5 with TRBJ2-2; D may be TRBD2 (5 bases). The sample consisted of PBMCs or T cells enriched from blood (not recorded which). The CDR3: CASSHLSGGLNTGELFF. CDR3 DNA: TGTGCCAGCAGTCACCTAAGCGGCGGCCTGAACACCGGGGAGCTGTTTTTT.